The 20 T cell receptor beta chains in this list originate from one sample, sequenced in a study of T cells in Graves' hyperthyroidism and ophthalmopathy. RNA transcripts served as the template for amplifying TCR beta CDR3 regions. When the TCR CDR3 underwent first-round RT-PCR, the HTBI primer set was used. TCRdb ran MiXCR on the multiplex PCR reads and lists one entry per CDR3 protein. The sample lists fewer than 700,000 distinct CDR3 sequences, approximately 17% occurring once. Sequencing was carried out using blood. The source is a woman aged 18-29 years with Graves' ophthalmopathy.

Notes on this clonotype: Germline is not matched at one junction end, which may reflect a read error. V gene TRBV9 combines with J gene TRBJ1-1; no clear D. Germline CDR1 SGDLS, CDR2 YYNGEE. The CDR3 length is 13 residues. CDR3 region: CASGVATGTEAFF. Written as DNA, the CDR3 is TGTGCCAGCGGCGTAGCGACGGGCACTGAAGCTTTCTTT.

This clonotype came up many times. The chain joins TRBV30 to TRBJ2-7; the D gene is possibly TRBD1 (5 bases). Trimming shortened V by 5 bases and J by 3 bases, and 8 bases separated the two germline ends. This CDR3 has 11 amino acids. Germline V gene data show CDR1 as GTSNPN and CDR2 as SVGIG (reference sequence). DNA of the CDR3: TGTGCCTGGGGTGACAGCTACGAGCAGTACTTC. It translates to CAWGDSYEQYF.

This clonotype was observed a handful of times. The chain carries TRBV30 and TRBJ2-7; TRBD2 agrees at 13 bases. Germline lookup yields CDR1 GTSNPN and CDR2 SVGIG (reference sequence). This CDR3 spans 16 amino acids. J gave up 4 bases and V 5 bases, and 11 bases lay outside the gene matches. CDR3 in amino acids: CAWPGTSGEGRYEQYF. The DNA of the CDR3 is TGTGCCTGGCCAGGGACTAGCGGGGAGGGAAGGTACGAGCAGTACTTC. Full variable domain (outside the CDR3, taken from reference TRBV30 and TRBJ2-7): SQTIHQWPATLVQPVGSPLSLECTVEGTSNPNLYWYRQAAGRGLQLLFYSVGIGQISSEVPQNLSASRPQDRQFILSSKKLLLSDSGFYLCAWPGTSGEGRYEQYFGPGTRLTVT.

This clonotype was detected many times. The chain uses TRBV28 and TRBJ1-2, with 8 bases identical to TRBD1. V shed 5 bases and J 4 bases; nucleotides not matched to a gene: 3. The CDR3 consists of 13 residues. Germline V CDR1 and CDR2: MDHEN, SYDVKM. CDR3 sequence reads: CASSRDRSYGYTF. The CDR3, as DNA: TGTGCCAGCAGTCGGGACAGGAGCTATGGCTACACCTTC.

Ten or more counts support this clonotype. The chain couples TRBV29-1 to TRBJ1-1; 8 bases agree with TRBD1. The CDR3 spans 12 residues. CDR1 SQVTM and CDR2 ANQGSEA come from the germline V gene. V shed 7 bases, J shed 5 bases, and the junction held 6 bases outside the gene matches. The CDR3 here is CSGRTGKTEAFF. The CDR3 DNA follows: TGCAGCGGACGGACAGGGAAAACTGAAGCTTTCTTT.

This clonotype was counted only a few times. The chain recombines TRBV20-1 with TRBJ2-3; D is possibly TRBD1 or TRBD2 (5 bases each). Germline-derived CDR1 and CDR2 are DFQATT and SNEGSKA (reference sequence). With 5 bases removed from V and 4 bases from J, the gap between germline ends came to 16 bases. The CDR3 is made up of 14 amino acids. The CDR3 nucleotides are TGCAGTGCTGGGGGAACCGAAATCCCAGATACGCAGTATTTT. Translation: CSAGGTEIPDTQYF.

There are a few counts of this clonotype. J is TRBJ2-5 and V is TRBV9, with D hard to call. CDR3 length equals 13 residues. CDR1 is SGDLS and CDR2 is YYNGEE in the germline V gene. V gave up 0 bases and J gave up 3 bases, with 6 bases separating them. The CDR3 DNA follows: TGTGCCAGCAGCGTAGATGTGGAAGAGACCCAGTACTTC. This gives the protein CASSVDVEETQYF.

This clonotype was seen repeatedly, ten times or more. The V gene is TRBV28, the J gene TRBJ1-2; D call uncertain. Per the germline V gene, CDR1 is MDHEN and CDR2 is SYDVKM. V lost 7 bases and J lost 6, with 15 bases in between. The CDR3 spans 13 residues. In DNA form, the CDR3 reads TGTGCCAGCACCGCCAACTTAGAGGATGGCTACACCTTC. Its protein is CASTANLEDGYTF.

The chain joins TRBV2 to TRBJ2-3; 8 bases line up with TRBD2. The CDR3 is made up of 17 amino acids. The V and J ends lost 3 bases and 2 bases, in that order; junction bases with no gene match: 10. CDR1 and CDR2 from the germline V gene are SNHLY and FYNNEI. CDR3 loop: CASSDPGGSGTTDTQYF. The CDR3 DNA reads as TGTGCCAGCAGTGACCCCGGTGGTAGCGGGACCACAGATACGCAGTATTTT. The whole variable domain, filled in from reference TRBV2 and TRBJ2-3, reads EPEVTQTPSHQVTQMGQEVILRCVPISNHLYFYWYRQILGQKVEFLVSFYNNEISEKSEIFDDQFSVERPDGSNFTLKIRSTKLEDSAMYFCASSDPGGSGTTDTQYFGPGTRLTVL.

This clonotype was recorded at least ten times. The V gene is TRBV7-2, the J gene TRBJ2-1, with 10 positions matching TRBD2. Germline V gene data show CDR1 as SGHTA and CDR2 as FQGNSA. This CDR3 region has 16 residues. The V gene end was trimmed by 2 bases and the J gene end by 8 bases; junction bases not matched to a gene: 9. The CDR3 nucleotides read TGTGCCAGCAGCTTACCTGGACTAGCGGAACTGGATGAGCAGTTCTTC. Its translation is CASSLPGLAELDEQFF.

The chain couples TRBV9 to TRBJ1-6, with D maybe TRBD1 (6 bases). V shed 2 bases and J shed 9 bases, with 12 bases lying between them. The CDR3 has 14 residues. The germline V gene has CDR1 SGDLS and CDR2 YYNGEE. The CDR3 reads CASSVWGPGSPLHF. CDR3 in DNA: TGTGCCAGCAGCGTCTGGGGGCCGGGTTCACCCCTCCACTTT. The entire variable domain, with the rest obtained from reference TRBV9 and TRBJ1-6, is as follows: DSGVTQTPKHLITATGQRVTLRCSPRSGDLSVYWYQQSLDQGLQFLIQYYNGEERAKGNILERFSAQQFPDLHSELNLSSLELGDSALYFCASSVWGPGSPLHFGNGTRLTVT.

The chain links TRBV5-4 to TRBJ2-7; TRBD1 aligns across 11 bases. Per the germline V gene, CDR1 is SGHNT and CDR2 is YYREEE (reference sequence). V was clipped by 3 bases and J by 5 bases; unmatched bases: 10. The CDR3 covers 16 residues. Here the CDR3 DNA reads TGTGCCAGCAGCTCCCCACGAGGGACAGGGGGTGACGAGCAGTACTTC. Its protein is CASSSPRGTGGDEQYF.

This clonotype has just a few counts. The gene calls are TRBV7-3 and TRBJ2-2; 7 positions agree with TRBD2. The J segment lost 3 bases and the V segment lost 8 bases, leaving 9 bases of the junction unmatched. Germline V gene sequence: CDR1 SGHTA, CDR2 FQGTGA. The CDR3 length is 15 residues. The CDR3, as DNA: TGTGCCAGCCCGCGGGAGTGCGCGGACACCGGGGAGCTGTTTTTT. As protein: CASPRECADTGELFF.

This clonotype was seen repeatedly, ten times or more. CDR3 in DNA: TGTGCCAGCAGCTTCACCCTGGAGGTCGACACTGAAGCTTTCTTT. It is translated as CASSFTLEVDTEAFF. The chain carries TRBV11-2 and TRBJ1-1; D is unresolved. CDR1 and CDR2 from the germline V gene are SGHAT and FQNNGV. The CDR3 sequence is 15 residues long. With 3 bases removed from V and 3 bases from J, the gap between germline ends came to 14 bases. Full variable domain (rest looked up from reference TRBV11-2 and TRBJ1-1): EAGVAQSPRYKIIEKRQSVAFWCNPISGHATLYWYQQILGQGPKLLIQFQNNGVVDDSQLPKDRFSAERLKGVDSTLKIQPAKLEDSAVYLCASSFTLEVDTEAFFGQGTRLTVV.

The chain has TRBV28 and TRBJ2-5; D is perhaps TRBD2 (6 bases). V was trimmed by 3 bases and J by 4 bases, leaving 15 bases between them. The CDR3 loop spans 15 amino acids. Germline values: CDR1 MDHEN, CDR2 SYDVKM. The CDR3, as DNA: TGTGCCAGCAGTTTTTTGTGGGGGGAAGGAGAGACCCAGTACTTC. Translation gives CASSFLWGEGETQYF. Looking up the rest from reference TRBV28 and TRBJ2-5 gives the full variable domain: DVKVTQSSRYLVKRTGEKVFLECVQDMDHENMFWYRQDPGLGLRLIYFSYDVKMKEKGDIPEGYSVSREKKERFSLILESASTNQTSMYLCASSFLWGEGETQYFGPGTRLLVL.

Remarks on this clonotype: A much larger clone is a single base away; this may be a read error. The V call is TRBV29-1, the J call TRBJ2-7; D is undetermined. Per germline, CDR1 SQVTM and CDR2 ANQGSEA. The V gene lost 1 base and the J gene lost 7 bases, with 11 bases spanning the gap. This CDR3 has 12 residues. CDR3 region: CSVEGWEDEQYF. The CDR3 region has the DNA TGCAGCGTTGAAGGTTGGGAAGATGAGCAGTACTTC.

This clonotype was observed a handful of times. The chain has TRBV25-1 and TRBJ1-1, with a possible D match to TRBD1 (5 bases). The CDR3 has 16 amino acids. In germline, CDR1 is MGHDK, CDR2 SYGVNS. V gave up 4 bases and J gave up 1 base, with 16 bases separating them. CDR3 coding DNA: TGTGCCAGCAGTGCAGGGTCAACTCTCAGGAACACTGAAGCTTTCTTT. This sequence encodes CASSAGSTLRNTEAFF.

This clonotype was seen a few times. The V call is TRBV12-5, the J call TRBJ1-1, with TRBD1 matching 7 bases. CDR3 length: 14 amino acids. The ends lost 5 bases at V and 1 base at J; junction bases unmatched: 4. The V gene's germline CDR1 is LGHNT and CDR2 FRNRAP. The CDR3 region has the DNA TGTGCTAGTGGTACTTCAGGGGGGAACACTGAAGCTTTCTTT. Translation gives CASGTSGGNTEAFF.

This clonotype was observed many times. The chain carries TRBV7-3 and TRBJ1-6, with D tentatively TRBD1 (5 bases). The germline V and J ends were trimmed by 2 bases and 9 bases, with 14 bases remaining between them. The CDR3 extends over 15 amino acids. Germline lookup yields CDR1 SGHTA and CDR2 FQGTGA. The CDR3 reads CASSLSAGRGSPLHF. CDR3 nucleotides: TGTGCCAGCAGCTTATCGGCAGGGAGGGGTTCACCCCTCCACTTT.

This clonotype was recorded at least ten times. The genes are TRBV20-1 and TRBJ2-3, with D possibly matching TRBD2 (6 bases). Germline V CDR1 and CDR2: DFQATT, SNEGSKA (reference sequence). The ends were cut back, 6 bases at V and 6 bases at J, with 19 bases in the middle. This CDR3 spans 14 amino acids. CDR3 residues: CSAADYRWADTQYF. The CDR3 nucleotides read TGCAGTGCGGCGGACTACCGATGGGCGGATACGCAGTATTTT.